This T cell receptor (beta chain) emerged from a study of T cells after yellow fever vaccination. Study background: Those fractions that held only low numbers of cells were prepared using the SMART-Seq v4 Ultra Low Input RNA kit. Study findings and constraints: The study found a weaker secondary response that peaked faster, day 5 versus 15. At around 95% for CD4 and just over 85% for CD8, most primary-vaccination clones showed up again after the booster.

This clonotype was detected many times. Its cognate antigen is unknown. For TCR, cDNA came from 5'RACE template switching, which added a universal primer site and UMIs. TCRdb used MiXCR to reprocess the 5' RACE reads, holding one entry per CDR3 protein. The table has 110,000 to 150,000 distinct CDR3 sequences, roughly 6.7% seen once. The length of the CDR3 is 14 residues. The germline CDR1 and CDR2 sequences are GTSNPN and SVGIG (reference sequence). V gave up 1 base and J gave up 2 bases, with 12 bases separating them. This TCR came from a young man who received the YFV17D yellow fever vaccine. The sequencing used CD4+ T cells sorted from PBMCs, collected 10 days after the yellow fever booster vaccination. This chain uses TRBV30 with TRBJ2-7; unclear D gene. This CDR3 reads CAWSGKAPPYEQYF. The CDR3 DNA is TGTGCCTGGAGTGGGAAGGCACCACCCTACGAGCAGTACTTC.